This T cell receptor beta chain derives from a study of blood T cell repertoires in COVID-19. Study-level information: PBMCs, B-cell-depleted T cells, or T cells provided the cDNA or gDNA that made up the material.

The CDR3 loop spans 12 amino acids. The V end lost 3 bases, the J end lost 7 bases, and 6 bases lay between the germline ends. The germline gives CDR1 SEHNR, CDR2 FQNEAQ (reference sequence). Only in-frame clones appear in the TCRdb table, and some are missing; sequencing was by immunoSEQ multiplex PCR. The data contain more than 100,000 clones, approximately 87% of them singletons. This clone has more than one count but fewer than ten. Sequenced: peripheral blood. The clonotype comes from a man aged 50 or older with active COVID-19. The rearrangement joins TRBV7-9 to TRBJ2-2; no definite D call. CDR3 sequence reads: CASSFSSGELFF. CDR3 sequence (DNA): TGTGCCAGCAGCTTTTCGAGCGGGGAGCTGTTTTTT.